These 12 T cell receptor beta chains share one sample of origin, sequenced in a study of T cell changes during pregnancy in multiple sclerosis. Sequencing was performed with immunoSEQ multiplex PCR; in TCRdb, only in-frame clones are kept and a portion is missing. The sample has 50,000 to 70,000 clones, just under 95% seen once. Sequences were derived from peripheral blood, sampled in the second trimester of pregnancy. The receptors come from a female donor with multiple sclerosis, enrolled in a pregnancy study.

The sample holds one count of this clone. The rearrangement links TRBV7-9 to TRBJ1-2; TRBD1 matches at 10 bases. The CDR3 is 12 residues long. Germline CDR1 SEHNR, CDR2 FQNEAQ (reference sequence). The V segment lost 8 bases and the J segment 7 bases; nucleotides outside the gene matches: 4. CDR3 sequence: CASGTGEGGYTF. DNA of the CDR3: TGTGCCAGCGGGACAGGGGAAGGTGGCTACACCTTC.

This rearrangement joins TRBV2 to TRBJ2-3; TRBD2 aligns across 12 bases. The germline CDR1 and CDR2 sequences are SNHLY and FYNNEI. The CDR3 is made up of 17 amino acids. With V trimmed by 6 bases and J by 6 bases, 13 bases remained unmatched. CDR3 sequence reads: CASRFSSGRAQRDTQYF. In DNA, the CDR3 is TGTGCCAGCAGATTTTCTAGCGGGAGGGCGCAGAGGGATACGCAGTATTTT.

The rearrangement uses TRBV7-2 and TRBJ2-4, with a possible D match to TRBD1 (5 bases). There are 14 residues in the CDR3. V was cut by 5 bases and J by 1 base, with 9 bases left in between. CDR1 is SGHTA and CDR2 is FQGNSA in the germline V gene. The CDR3 loop is CASSHRQAKNIQYF. For the CDR3, the DNA is TGTGCCAGCAGCCATCGACAGGCCAAAAACATTCAGTACTTC.

This chain connects TRBV9 to TRBJ2-7; D is perhaps TRBD2 (5 bases). The germline gives CDR1 SGDLS, CDR2 YYNGEE. This CDR3 comprises 22 residues. Between the trimmed V and J ends, which lost 3 bases and 2 bases, there was a span of 36 bases. CDR3: CASSAASRQKVPIAIFTYEQYF. CDR3 DNA: TGTGCCAGCAGCGCAGCCTCGAGGCAGAAAGTCCCCATAGCGATCTTTACCTACGAGCAGTACTTC.

The rearrangement links TRBV28 to TRBJ2-2; D gene unclear. The V gene's germline CDR1 is MDHEN and CDR2 SYDVKM. The V and J ends lost 5 bases and 6 bases respectively, with 16 bases between them. There are 15 residues in the CDR3. The CDR3 loop is CASSEEKENPGELFF. CDR3 DNA sequence: TGTGCCAGCAGTGAAGAGAAGGAGAATCCCGGGGAGCTGTTTTTT.

This chain links TRBV28 with TRBJ2-7; 8 nucleotides line up with TRBD1. Germline V lookup: CDR1 MDHEN, CDR2 SYDVKM. V shed 1 base, J shed 6 bases, and the junction held 8 bases outside the gene matches. The CDR3 consists of 15 residues. The CDR3 sequence is CASSLSGQGASEQYF. CDR3 sequence (DNA): TGTGCCAGCAGTTTATCGGGGCAGGGGGCGAGCGAGCAGTACTTC.

This rearrangement joins TRBV27 to TRBJ2-1; 14 bases match TRBD2. This CDR3 is built from 16 residues. V shed 3 bases and J 3 bases; nucleotides not matched to a gene: 1. Germline loops: CDR1 MNHEY, CDR2 SMNVEV (reference sequence). CDR3 protein: CASSFGTSGGYNEQFF. The CDR3 bases are TGTGCCAGCAGTTTCGGGACTAGCGGGGGCTACAATGAGCAGTTCTTC.

The chain joins TRBV6-6 to TRBJ2-5; 7 positions agree with TRBD2. CDR1 is MNHNY and CDR2 is SVGAGI in the germline V gene (reference sequence). The length of the CDR3 is 14 residues. Unmatched junction bases numbered 3, after V lost 2 bases and J lost 3 bases. The DNA for the CDR3 is TGTGCCAGCAGTTACCCGGCGGGAGAAGAGACCCAGTACTTC. It yields the protein CASSYPAGEETQYF.

The V call is TRBV19, the J call TRBJ1-1; D is possibly TRBD1 (6 bases). The V and J ends lost 7 bases and 5 bases respectively, with 14 bases between them. Germline V gene data show CDR1 as LNHDA and CDR2 as SQIVND (reference sequence). This CDR3 is 13 amino acids long. CDR3 region: CASMGRGPTEAFF. Here the CDR3 DNA reads TGTGCCAGTATGGGCAGGGGTCCAACTGAAGCTTTCTTT.

This sequence joins TRBV27 and TRBJ2-1, with TRBD2 matching 11 bases. Germline V CDR1 and CDR2: MNHEY, SMNVEV (reference sequence). The CDR3 extends over 14 amino acids. V shed 8 bases and J 4 bases; nucleotides not matched to a gene: 4. CDR3 in amino acids: CASRGLAVYNEQFF. DNA for the CDR3: TGTGCCAGCCGGGGACTAGCGGTTTACAATGAGCAGTTCTTC.

This chain links TRBV27 with TRBJ2-5; a possible D gene is TRBD2 (6 bases). Looked up from germline, CDR1 is MNHEY and CDR2 is SMNVEV (reference sequence). The CDR3 is made up of 15 amino acids. Trimming removed 3 bases from V and 4 bases from J, with 15 bases in between. CDR3 sequence reads: CASSLSLAERETQYF. DNA for the CDR3: TGTGCCAGCAGTTTGTCTTTAGCGGAAAGAGAGACCCAGTACTTC.

This clone is a singleton in its sample. The chain combines TRBV21-1 with TRBJ2-3; TRBD2 is the table's D call, not checked against the DNA. TRBV21-1 is annotated as a pseudogene. This CDR3 region has 16 residues. CDR3 amino acids: CASSKDEGIGTDTQYF. The DNA for the CDR3 is TGTGCCAGCAGCAAAGACGAGGGAATTGGAACAGATACGCAGTATTTT.